Listed here are 11 T cell receptor beta chains from one sample, sequenced in a study of cytomegalovirus exposure and HLA in healthy donors. The PCR had 60 Vbeta and 13 Jbeta primers. Profiling relied on immunoSEQ multiplex PCR, and the TCRdb table lists in-frame clones only, not all of them. Of some 170,000 clones listed, more than 60% are singletons. The material sequenced was PBMCs. The receptors stem from a human donor in good health.

This clone was recorded once. J is TRBJ1-2 and V is TRBV27; D gene ambiguous. Germline lookup yields CDR1 MNHEY and CDR2 SMNVEV (reference sequence). The CDR3 is made up of 14 amino acids. V lost 5 bases and J 0 bases, leaving 10 bases between the germline ends. CDR3 sequence reads: CASSPNRANYGYTF. The DNA of the CDR3 is TGTGCCAGCAGTCCTAACAGAGCTAACTATGGCTACACCTTC.

This chain links TRBV2 with TRBJ2-3; 9 bases map to TRBD2. Trimming at V came to 3 bases and at J to 2 bases, leaving 6 bases not matched to a gene. The CDR3 runs to 16 residues. Germline lookup yields CDR1 SNHLY and CDR2 FYNNEI. The CDR3 sequence: CASSDIAGALTDTQYF. The CDR3 bases are TGTGCCAGCAGTGATATAGCGGGGGCCCTCACAGATACGCAGTATTTT.

This sequence joins TRBV27 and TRBJ2-7; D might be TRBD1 (6 bases). The CDR3 consists of 13 residues. Trimming shortened V by 5 bases and J by 0 bases, and 8 bases separated the two germline ends. Germline assignment: CDR1 MNHEY and CDR2 SMNVEV (reference sequence). The CDR3 protein is CASSLRGSYEQYF. The CDR3 region has the DNA TGTGCCAGCAGTCTCAGGGGCTCCTACGAGCAGTACTTC.

The chain carries TRBV7-9 and TRBJ2-1; 7 positions agree with TRBD1. This CDR3 contains 17 residues. Trimming cost V 8 bases and J 7 bases; bases outside gene matches: 20. Germline CDR1 reads SEHNR; CDR2 reads FQNEAQ (reference sequence). CDR3 sequence: CASGPPVERKTGNEQFF. CDR3 bases: TGTGCCAGCGGGCCCCCGGTCGAAAGAAAGACAGGGAATGAGCAGTTCTTC.

This clone was seen a handful of times. V usage is TRBV7-9 and J usage is TRBJ1-5; D is unclear. CDR1 and CDR2 from the germline V gene are SEHNR and FQNEAQ (reference sequence). The CDR3 is 13 residues long. V was trimmed by 0 bases and J by 6 bases, leaving 6 bases between them. The CDR3 region is CASSLAPGQPQHF. CDR3 bases: TGTGCCAGCAGCTTAGCGCCAGGTCAGCCCCAGCATTTT.

The chain couples TRBV19 to TRBJ2-7; D might be TRBD1 (6 bases). V gave up 5 bases and J gave up 0 bases, with 11 bases separating them. The CDR3 consists of 14 residues. Germline loops: CDR1 LNHDA, CDR2 SQIVND (reference sequence). This CDR3 is CASSRQVSSYEQYF. CDR3 DNA sequence: TGTGCCAGTAGTCGACAGGTAAGCTCCTACGAGCAGTACTTC.

V and J are TRBV6-5 and TRBJ2-5, with 13 positions matching TRBD2. CDR3 length: 15 residues. Germline V gives CDR1 MNHEY, CDR2 SVGAGI. With V trimmed by 6 bases and J by 5 bases, 6 bases remained unmatched. For the CDR3, the DNA is TGTGCCAGCAGCAGAGGACTAGCGGGAGCGGAGACCCAGTACTTC. Translated, it gives CASSRGLAGAETQYF.

Only a few counts were recorded for this clone. This chain uses TRBV10-3 with TRBJ1-2, with a weak D call TRBD1 (5 bases). CDR3 size: 14 residues. Germline assignment: CDR1 ENHRY and CDR2 SYGVKD. Trimming took off 3 bases at V and 4 bases at J, with 12 bases between the two ends. The CDR3 sequence is CAISDDSGIYGYTF. The CDR3 DNA reads TGTGCCATCAGTGACGACAGTGGGATCTATGGCTACACCTTC.

This rearrangement joins TRBV27 to TRBJ1-5, with 7 bases aligning to TRBD1. Germline V gene sequence: CDR1 MNHEY, CDR2 SMNVEV (reference sequence). This CDR3 has 14 amino acids. V shed 6 bases, J shed 6 bases, and the junction held 8 bases outside the gene matches. CDR3 DNA sequence: TGTGCCAGCAGAAGACAGGGTGAGGGTCAGCCCCAGCATTTT. This encodes CASRRQGEGQPQHF.

To note about this clone: Relative to the germline gene, one junction end is altered; a read error may explain this. This chain uses TRBV7-9 with TRBJ2-2; 10 bases are shared with TRBD2. There are 19 residues in the CDR3. Germline assignment: CDR1 SEHNR and CDR2 FQNEAQ (reference sequence). This CDR3 is CASILMYGDGTSETGELFF. The CDR3 DNA is TGTGCCAGCATCTTAATGTACGGAGACGGGACTAGCGAGACCGGGGAGCTGTTTTTT.

A few counts support this clone. The V gene is TRBV19, the J gene TRBJ1-5; TRBD1 aligns across 9 bases. The length of the CDR3 is 16 residues. The junction had 7 bases not matched to a gene; V was cut back by 4 bases and J by 3 bases. The V gene's germline CDR1 is LNHDA and CDR2 SQIVND (reference sequence). The CDR3 nucleotides read TGTGCCAGTAGTAAAGGGACAGGGACCCTCAATCAGCCCCAGCATTTT. This translates into CASSKGTGTLNQPQHF.